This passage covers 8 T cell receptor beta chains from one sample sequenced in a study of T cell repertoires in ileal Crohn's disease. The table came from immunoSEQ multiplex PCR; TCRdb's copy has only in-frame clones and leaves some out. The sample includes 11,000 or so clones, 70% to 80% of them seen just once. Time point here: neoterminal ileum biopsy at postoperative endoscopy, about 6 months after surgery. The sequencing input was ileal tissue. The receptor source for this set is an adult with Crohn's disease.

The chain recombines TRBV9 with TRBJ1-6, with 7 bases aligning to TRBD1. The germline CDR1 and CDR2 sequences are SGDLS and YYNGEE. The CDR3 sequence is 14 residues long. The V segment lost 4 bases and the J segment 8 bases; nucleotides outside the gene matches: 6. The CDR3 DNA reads TGTGCCAGCAGCATCCGGGACAGCTATTCACCCCTCCACTTT. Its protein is CASSIRDSYSPLHF.

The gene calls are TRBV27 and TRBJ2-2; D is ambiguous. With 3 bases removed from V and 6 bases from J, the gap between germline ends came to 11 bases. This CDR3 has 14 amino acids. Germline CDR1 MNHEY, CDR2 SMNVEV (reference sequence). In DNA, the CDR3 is TGTGCCAGCAGTTTTAATCAGTATTCCGGGGAGCTGTTTTTT. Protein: CASSFNQYSGELFF.

CDR3 bases: TGTGCCAGCTCCCCGGACAGTAACTATGGCTACACCTTC. Translating gives CASSPDSNYGYTF. This chain links TRBV18 with TRBJ1-2, with D tentatively TRBD1 (6 bases). V was clipped by 6 bases and J by 1 base, with 9 bases between them. This CDR3 has 13 residues. The germline gives CDR1 KGHSH, CDR2 LQKENI.

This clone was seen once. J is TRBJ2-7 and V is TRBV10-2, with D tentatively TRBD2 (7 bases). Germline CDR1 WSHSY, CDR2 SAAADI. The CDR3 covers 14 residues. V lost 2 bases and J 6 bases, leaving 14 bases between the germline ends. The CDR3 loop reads CASSEIGGAIEQYF. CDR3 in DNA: TGCGCCAGCAGTGAGATAGGGGGGGCCATCGAGCAGTACTTC.

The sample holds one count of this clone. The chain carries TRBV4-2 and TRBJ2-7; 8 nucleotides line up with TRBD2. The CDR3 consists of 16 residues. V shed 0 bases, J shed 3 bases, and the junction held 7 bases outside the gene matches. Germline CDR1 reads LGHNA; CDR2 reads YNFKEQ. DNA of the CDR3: TGTGCCAGCAGCCAAGATCCCAGCGGGGGATACTACGAGCAGTACTTC. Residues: CASSQDPSGGYYEQYF.

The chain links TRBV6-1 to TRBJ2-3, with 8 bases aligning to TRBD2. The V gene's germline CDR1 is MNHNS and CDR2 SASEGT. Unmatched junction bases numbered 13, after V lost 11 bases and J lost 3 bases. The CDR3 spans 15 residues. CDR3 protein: CASGGGRLITDTQYF. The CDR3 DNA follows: TGTGCCTCGGGGGGGGGCCGACTGATAACAGATACGCAGTATTTT.

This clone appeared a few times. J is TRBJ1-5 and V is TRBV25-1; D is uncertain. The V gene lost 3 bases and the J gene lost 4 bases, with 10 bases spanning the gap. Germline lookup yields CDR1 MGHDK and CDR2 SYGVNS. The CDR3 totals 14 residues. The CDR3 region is CASSDHTVNQPQHF. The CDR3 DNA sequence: TGTGCCAGCAGTGACCATACGGTGAATCAGCCCCAGCATTTT.

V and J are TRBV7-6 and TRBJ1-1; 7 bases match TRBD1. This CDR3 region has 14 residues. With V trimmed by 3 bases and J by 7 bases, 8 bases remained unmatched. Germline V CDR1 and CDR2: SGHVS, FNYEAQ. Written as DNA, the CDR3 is TGTGCCAGCAGCTTCCGAGACAGGGATAATGAAGCTTTCTTT. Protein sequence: CASSFRDRDNEAFF.